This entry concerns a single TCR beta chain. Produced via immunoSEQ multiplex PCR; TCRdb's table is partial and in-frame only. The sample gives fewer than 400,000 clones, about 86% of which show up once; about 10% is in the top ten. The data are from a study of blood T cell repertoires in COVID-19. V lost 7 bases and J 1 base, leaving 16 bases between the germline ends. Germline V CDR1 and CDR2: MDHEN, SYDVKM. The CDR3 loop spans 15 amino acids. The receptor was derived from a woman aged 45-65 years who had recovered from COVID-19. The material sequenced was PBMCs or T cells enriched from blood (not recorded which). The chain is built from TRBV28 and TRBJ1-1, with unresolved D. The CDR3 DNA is TGTGCCAGCAAAGTTTCTCTCGAGCCGAACACTGAAGCTTTCTTT. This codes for CASKVSLEPNTEAFF.